This T cell receptor beta chain derives from a study of blood T cell repertoires in COVID-19 (TCRdb year 2020). Background for the entire study: Collaborator samples came from the United States, Italy and Spain and covered acute and convalescent phases of COVID-19. The repertoires were released in a freely available public database intended as a resource for research on the immune response to SARS-CoV-2. Where available, HLA class I and class II types were obtained from metadata supplied by the sample provider rather than from assay-based typing. The material from the prospective study consisted of cDNA or gDNA derived from T cells, B-cell-depleted T cells, or PBMCs. Samples were obtained from the ongoing ImmuneRACE study (first 160 participants) and from roughly 1,300 subjects provided by 6 global collaborators. A de-identified subject ID, COVID-19 status, age in years and sex were almost always included in the sample metadata. Subjects who had been exposed to COVID-19, were actively infected with it, or had recovered from it provided the deeply sampled blood TCRbeta repertoires that made up the dataset.

A remark on this clone: The antigen it binds to is not known. No qualities accompany the bases; no much larger clone lies one base away.

TCRbeta CDR3 regions were amplified from genomic DNA by means of the immunoSEQ Assay, a bias-controlled multiplex PCR. The published analysis was carried out like this. Within the assay, amplification of reference gene primers was used to estimate how many nucleated cells each sample contained. To quantify the absolute abundance of each unique TCRbeta CDR3 rearrangement, sequence reads were collapsed and filtered. For each sample, productive Simpson clonality was calculated as the square root of Simpson's diversity index across productive rearrangements. This immuneACCESS table, as held by TCRdb, lists in-frame sequences with V and J called but not all clones. Of the missing ones, under half trace to an unresolved V gene in checked studies; the others have no known cause. The V and J calls and clone size are taken from that table; D and trimming were inferred from the DNA. A total of approximately 300,000 clones appear in this sample, 70% to 90% of them only once. The ten largest clones add up to more than 3.5% of the sample.

On the study overall, not on this receptor specifically: Clinical and demographic metadata were provided uncurated, with the amount varying by source and participant.

CDR1 MDHEN and CDR2 SYDVKM were looked up in the germline V gene. Deletion took 7 bases off V and 0 bases off J, with a span of 12 bases between the germline ends. Measured from the cysteine to the phenylalanine, the CDR3 is 14 residues long. The sequence is cut down to CDR3 DNA, 42 bases in frame from base 1. Participants in the prospective study were aged about 18 to 100 years, lived in 24 United States geographic areas, and enrolled through a virtual design. Cohort assignment in the prospective study relied on participant-reported clinical history from a screening survey and a study questionnaire. Recovered participants in ImmuneRACE Cohort 3 were defined as having two consecutive negative NP/OP PCR tests, clearance from a healthcare professional, or resolution of symptoms. In the prospective study, whole blood, serum and a nasopharyngeal or oropharyngeal swab were collected from each participant by mobile phlebotomists. Additional blood draws and questionnaires over an approximately two-month period could optionally be provided by prospective study participants. Before DNA extraction, prospective study blood samples were shipped either frozen or at room temperature.

This sequence uses TRBV28 and TRBJ1-1; the D gene assignment is ambiguous. The TCR originated in a young woman who had recovered from COVID-19. The sequenced sample consisted of PBMCs or T cells enriched from blood (not recorded which). The CDR3 reads as follows: CASTSPSLNTEAFF. The sequenced DNA is TGTGCCAGCACCTCACCCAGTCTGAACACTGAAGCTTTCTTT.